The 7 T cell receptor beta chains listed next were all sequenced from one sample in a study of blood T cell repertoires in COVID-19 (dated by TCRdb to the early 2020s). The library came from the immunoSEQ multiplex PCR assay. TCRdb mirrors the immuneACCESS table, restricted to in-frame sequences. Some clones are absent from its copies; in checked studies, under half trace to an unresolved V gene, and the reason for the others is unknown. The table for this sample lists about 280,000 clones; roughly 80% of them were counted only once. The top ten clonotypes cover 5% of the sample. Sequencing was done on a sample of PBMCs or T cells enriched from blood (not recorded which). The receptors originated from a man aged 35 to 55 who had been exposed to COVID-19.

The count of this clone is one. The chain links TRBV24-1 to TRBJ1-1; TRBD1 is a possible D gene (6 bases). The CDR3 extends over 15 amino acids. The germline gives CDR1 KGHDR, CDR2 SFDVKD. The germline V and J ends were trimmed by 7 bases and 1 base, with 15 bases remaining between them. The CDR3 DNA is TGTGCCACCAGCAGGGGCGACCGGGGGAACACTGAAGCTTTCTTT. Translating gives CATSRGDRGNTEAFF.

This clone has just one count. This rearrangement joins TRBV3-1 (or the pseudogene TRBV3-2) to TRBJ2-7, with 9 bases fitting TRBD2. J was trimmed by 0 bases and V by 4 bases; bases with no gene match: 1. This CDR3 has 14 amino acids. Germline V gene data show CDR1 as LGHDT and CDR2 as YNNKEL (reference sequence). CDR3 amino acids: CASSPTSGSYEQYF. DNA of the CDR3: TGTGCCAGCAGCCCGACTAGCGGCTCCTACGAGCAGTACTTC.

The chain combines TRBV18 with TRBJ1-1; D gene ambiguous. Germline loops: CDR1 KGHSH, CDR2 LQKENI. The CDR3 covers 13 residues. V was pared by 6 bases and J by 1 base, with 9 bases between. CDR3 loop: CASSSQKNTEAFF. CDR3 nucleotide sequence: TGTGCCAGCTCGTCACAAAAGAACACTGAAGCTTTCTTT.

The rearrangement links TRBV3-1 (or the pseudogene TRBV3-2) to TRBJ1-3; tentatively, D is TRBD1 (6 bases). The CDR3 spans 17 residues. Between the trimmed V and J ends, which lost 1 base and 5 bases, there was a span of 18 bases. Germline lookup yields CDR1 LGHDT and CDR2 YNNKEL (reference sequence). The CDR3 DNA follows: TGTGCCAGCAGCCAAGCCGCCCTTCTGGACAGTAGAAACACCATATATTTT. This translates into CASSQAALLDSRNTIYF.

In DNA, the CDR3 is TGTGCCAGCAGCCAAGATCTTGGGAGGGGAAACACCATATATTTT. This codes for CASSQDLGRGNTIYF. The chain employs TRBV3-1 (or the pseudogene TRBV3-2) and TRBJ1-3; no clear D gene. This CDR3 contains 15 residues. Germline assignment: CDR1 LGHDT and CDR2 YNNKEL (reference sequence). Trimming took off 0 bases at V and 4 bases at J, with 10 bases between the two ends.

V and J are TRBV7-2 and TRBJ1-2; D perhaps matches TRBD1 (6 bases). V was cut by 3 bases and J by 8 bases, with 16 bases left in between. Germline V gene sequence: CDR1 SGHTA, CDR2 FQGNSA. The CDR3 totals 14 residues. This chain's CDR3 is CASSLRTDGRGYTF. The CDR3 nucleotides are TGTGCCAGCAGCTTGAGGACAGACGGACGAGGCTACACCTTC. The whole variable domain, filled in from reference TRBV7-2 and TRBJ1-2, reads GAGVSQSPSNKVTEKGKDVELRCDPISGHTALYWYRQSLGQGLEFLIYFQGNSAPDKSGLPSDRFSAERTGGSVSTLTIQRTQQEDSAVYLCASSLRTDGRGYTFGSGTRLTVV.

The chain's CDR3 is CASSAAGFSGANVLTF. Written as DNA, the CDR3 is TGTGCCAGCAGCGCCGCCGGGTTCTCTGGGGCCAACGTCCTGACTTTC. The chain recombines TRBV9 with TRBJ2-6, with D unclear. CDR1 SGDLS and CDR2 YYNGEE come from the germline V gene. The length of the CDR3 is 16 residues. Trimming removed 3 bases at V and 0 bases at J, with 10 bases between.